The present TCR beta chain was sequenced within a study of T cell responses to AZD1222 COVID-19 vaccine. The analysis combined second doses at about 4 or about 12 weeks. The germline V gene has CDR1 SGHAT and CDR2 FQNNGV. J lost 11 bases, V lost 5 bases, and 13 bases had no gene match. The CDR3 spans 14 residues. Study results and caveats: Vaccine-associated CD4 TCRs spanned spike, dominant at 160-218 and 743-854. Of spike-specific TCRs, nearly half reportedly target regions left unmutated in variants. Baseline seropositivity characterized only a handful of AZD1222 recipients.

This clone has a single count. Its antigen is not known. Here immunoSEQ multiplex PCR was the method, and the copy in TCRdb shows in-frame clones only, minus some. The sample lists approximately 130,000 clones; around 83% were seen once. The source material was peripheral blood, sampled 28 days after the second AZD1222 dose. The clonotype originates from an adult who received the AZD1222 COVID-19 vaccine. The chain joins TRBV11-2 to TRBJ2-7, with 9 nucleotides matching TRBD1. The CDR3 sequence: CASSHSNWDREKYF. The CDR3 DNA is TGTGCCAGCAGCCATTCCAATTGGGACAGGGAGAAGTACTTC. The complete variable domain, with remaining parts taken from reference TRBV11-2 and TRBJ2-7, reads EAGVAQSPRYKIIEKRQSVAFWCNPISGHATLYWYQQILGQGPKLLIQFQNNGVVDDSQLPKDRFSAERLKGVDSTLKIQPAKLEDSAVYLCASSHSNWDREKYFGPGTRLTVT.